This TCR beta chain is drawn from a study of early T cells in non-severe SARS-CoV-2 infection. Ten or more counts support this clonotype. Tagging with unique molecular identifiers was applied to individual cDNA molecules. TCRdb analysed the 5' RACE reads with MiXCR anew, one entry per CDR3 protein. The sample holds about 40,000 distinct CDR3 sequences, roughly 5% seen once. The CDR3 loop spans 14 amino acids. Trimming removed 6 bases at V and 3 bases at J, with 15 bases between. Per the germline V gene, CDR1 is WSHSY and CDR2 is SAAADI. This sequence was found in an adult who was a healthcare worker with PCR-confirmed SARS-CoV-2 infection or an uninfected control (not recorded which). This rearrangement joins TRBV10-2 to TRBJ2-7; maybe TRBD1 (7 bases). The sequencing sample was made of whole blood. CDR3: CASSTHQGGYEQYF. The CDR3 coding sequence is TGCGCCAGCAGCACCCATCAGGGGGGCTACGAGCAGTACTTC.